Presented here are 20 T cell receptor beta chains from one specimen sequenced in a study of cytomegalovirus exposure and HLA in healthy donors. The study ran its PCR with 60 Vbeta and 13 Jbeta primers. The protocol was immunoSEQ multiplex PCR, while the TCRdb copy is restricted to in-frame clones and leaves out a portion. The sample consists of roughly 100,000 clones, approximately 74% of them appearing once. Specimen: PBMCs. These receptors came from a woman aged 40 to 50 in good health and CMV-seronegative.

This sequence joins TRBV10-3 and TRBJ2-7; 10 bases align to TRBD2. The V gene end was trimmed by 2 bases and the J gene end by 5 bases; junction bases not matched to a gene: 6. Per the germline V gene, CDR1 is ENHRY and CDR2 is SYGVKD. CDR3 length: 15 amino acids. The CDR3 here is CAISEAAGGPHEQYF. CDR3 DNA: TGTGCCATCAGTGAGGCAGCGGGAGGGCCCCACGAGCAGTACTTC.

In DNA form, the CDR3 reads TGCAGCGTTGTGGGGGGTTCCAAAAACATTCAGTACTTC. Protein sequence: CSVVGGSKNIQYF. V usage is TRBV29-1 and J usage is TRBJ2-4; D perhaps matches TRBD2 (6 bases). This CDR3 region has 13 residues. With 4 bases removed from V and 2 bases from J, the gap between germline ends came to 9 bases. Looked up from germline, CDR1 is SQVTM and CDR2 is ANQGSEA.

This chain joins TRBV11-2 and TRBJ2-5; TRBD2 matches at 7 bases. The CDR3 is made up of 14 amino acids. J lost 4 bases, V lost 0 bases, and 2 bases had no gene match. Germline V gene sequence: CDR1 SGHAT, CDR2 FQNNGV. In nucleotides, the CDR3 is TGTGCCAGCAGCTTAGATCGCGGGGGAGAGACCCAGTACTTC. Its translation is CASSLDRGGETQYF. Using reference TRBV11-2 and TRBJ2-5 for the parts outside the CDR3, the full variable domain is EAGVAQSPRYKIIEKRQSVAFWCNPISGHATLYWYQQILGQGPKLLIQFQNNGVVDDSQLPKDRFSAERLKGVDSTLKIQPAKLEDSAVYLCASSLDRGGETQYFGPGTRLLVL.

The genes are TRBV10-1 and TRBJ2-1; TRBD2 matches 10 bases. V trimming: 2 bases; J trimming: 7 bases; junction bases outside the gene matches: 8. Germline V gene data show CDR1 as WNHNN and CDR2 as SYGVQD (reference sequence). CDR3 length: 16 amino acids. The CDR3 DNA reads TGCGCCAGCAGTGAGGCTAGCGGGAGATATAGGAATGAGCAGTTCTTC. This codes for CASSEASGRYRNEQFF.

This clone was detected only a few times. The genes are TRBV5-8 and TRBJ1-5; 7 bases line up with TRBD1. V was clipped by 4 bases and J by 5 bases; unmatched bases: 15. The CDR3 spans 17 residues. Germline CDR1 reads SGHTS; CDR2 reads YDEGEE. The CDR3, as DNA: TGTGCCAGCAGCGAACCACGGACAGGTAAATCTCATCAGCCCCAGCATTTT. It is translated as CASSEPRTGKSHQPQHF.

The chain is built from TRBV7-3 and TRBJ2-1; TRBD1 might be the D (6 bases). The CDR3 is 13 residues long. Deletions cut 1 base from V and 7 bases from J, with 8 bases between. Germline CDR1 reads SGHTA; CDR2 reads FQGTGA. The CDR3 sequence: CASSLNRANEQFF. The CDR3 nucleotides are TGTGCCAGCAGCTTAAACAGGGCTAATGAGCAGTTCTTC.

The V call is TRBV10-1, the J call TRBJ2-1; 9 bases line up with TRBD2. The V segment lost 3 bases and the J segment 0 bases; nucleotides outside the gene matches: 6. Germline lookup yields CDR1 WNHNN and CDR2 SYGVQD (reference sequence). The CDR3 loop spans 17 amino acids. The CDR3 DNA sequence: TGCGCCAGCAGTGATACCGGCGGGAGGGCCTCCTACAATGAGCAGTTCTTC. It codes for CASSDTGGRASYNEQFF.

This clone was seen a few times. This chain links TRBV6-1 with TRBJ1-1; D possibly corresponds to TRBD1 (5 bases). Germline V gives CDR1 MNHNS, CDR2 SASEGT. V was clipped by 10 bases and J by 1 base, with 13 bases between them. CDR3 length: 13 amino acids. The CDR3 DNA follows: TGTGCCACCCAGGGAATACCGAACACTGAAGCTTTCTTT. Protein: CATQGIPNTEAFF.

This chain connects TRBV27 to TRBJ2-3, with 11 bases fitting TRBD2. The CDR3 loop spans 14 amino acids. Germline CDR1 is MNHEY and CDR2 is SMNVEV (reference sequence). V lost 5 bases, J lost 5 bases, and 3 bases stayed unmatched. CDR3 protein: CASSAGTSGDTQYF. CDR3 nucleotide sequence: TGTGCCAGCAGTGCCGGGACTAGCGGAGATACGCAGTATTTT.

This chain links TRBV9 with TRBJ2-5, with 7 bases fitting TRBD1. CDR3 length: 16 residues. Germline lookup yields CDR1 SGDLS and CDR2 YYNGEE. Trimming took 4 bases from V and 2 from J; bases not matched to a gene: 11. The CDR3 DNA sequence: TGTGCCAGCAGCCCGGGACAGTCTCTGGTGCAAGAGACCCAGTACTTC. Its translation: CASSPGQSLVQETQYF.

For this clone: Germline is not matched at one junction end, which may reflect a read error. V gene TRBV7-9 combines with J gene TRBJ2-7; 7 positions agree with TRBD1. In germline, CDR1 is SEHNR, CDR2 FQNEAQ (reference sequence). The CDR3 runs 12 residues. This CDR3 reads CSSSLAGGEQYF. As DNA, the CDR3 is TGTTCCAGCAGCTTAGCAGGGGGAGAGCAGTACTTC.

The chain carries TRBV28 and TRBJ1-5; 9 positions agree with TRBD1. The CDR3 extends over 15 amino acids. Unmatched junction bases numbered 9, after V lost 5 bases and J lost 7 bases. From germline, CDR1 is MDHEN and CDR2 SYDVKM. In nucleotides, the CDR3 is TGTGCCAGCAGTCTCCCACAGGGGGCAGGACAGCCCCAGCATTTT. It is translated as CASSLPQGAGQPQHF.

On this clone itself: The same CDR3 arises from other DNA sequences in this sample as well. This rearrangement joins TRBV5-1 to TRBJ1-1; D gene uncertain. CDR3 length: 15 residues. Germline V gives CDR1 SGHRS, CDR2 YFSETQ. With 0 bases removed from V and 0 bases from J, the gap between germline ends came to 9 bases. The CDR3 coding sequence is TGCGCCAGCAGCTTGGTTGGAGGCATGAACACTGAAGCTTTCTTT. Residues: CASSLVGGMNTEAFF.

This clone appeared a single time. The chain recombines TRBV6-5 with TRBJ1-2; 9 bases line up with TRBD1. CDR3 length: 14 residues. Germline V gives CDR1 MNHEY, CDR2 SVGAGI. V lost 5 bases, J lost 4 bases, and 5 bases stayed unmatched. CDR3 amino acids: CASSTQGAGYGYTF. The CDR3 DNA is TGTGCCAGCAGTACACAGGGGGCTGGCTATGGCTACACCTTC.

CDR3 protein: CASSYSGLSYEQYF. DNA for the CDR3: TGTGCCAGCAGTTACTCCGGACTCTCCTACGAGCAGTACTTC. The rearrangement uses TRBV6-6 and TRBJ2-7; weak D call: TRBD2 (5 bases). In germline, CDR1 is MNHNY, CDR2 SVGAGI (reference sequence). V was trimmed by 0 bases and J by 0 bases, leaving 6 bases between them. The CDR3 runs to 14 residues.

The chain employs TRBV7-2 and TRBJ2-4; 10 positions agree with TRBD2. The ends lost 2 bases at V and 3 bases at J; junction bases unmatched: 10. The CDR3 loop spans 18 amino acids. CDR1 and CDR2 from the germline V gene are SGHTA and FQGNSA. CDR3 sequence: CASSLPSGGAGSKNIQYF. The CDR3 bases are TGTGCCAGCAGCTTACCCAGCGGGGGGGCCGGGAGCAAAAACATTCAGTACTTC.

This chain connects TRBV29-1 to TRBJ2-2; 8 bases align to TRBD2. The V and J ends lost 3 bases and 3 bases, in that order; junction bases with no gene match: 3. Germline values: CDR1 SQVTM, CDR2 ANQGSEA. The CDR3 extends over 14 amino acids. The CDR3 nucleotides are TGCAGCGTTGATTCGCGGGAGGACACCGGGGAGCTGTTTTTT. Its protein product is CSVDSREDTGELFF.

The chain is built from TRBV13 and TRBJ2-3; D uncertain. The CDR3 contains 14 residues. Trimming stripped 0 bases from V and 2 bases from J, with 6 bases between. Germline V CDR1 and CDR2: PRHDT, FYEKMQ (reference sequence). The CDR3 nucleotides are TGTGCCAGCAGCTTAGGCCTCCCCACAGATACGCAGTATTTT. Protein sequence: CASSLGLPTDTQYF. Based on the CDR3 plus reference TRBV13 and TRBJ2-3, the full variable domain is AAGVIQSPRHLIKEKRETATLKCYPIPRHDTVYWYQQGPGQDPQFLISFYEKMQSDKGSIPDRFSAQQFSDYHSELNMSSLELGDSALYFCASSLGLPTDTQYFGPGTRLTVL.

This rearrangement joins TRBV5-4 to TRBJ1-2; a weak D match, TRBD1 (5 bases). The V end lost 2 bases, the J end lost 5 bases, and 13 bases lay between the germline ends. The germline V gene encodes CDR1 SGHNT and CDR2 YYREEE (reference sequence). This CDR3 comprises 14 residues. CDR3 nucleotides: TGTGCCAGCAGCTTTACGGGGGTAGGGTATGGCTACACCTTC. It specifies CASSFTGVGYGYTF.

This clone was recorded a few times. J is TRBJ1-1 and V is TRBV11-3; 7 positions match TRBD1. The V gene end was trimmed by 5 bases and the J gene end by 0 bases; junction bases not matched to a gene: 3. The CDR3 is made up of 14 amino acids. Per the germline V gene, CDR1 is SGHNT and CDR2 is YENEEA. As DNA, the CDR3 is TGTGCCAGCAGCGGAGGGGGCTTGAACACTGAAGCTTTCTTT. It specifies CASSGGGLNTEAFF.